The TCR beta chain described here comes from a study of cytomegalovirus exposure and HLA in healthy donors. Study as a whole: A subsequent analysis reported that the 120 validation repertoires were produced on the same platform that had also been used for the 600 to 800 first-cohort repertoires. Study-level results: According to reports, the classifier identified cytomegalovirus status with high specificity and sensitivity. In a later analysis, first-cohort TCR clusters were found to tend to co-occur in the 120 validation repertoires.

Clones were sequenced by immunoSEQ multiplex PCR, and TCRdb holds only the in-frame ones, with some missing. Of around 160,000 clones in the sample, 70% to 90% are singletons; the top ten hold 2.5% to 3.5%. The donors belonged to the roughly 120-subject validation cohort, separate from the roughly 650-subject first cohort. Germline CDR1 reads SGHAT; CDR2 reads FQNNGV. Trimming left V 5 bases short and J 5 bases short, with 18 bases between. The CDR3 is made up of 15 amino acids. About this clone itself: Antigen: not known.

The V gene is TRBV11-2, the J gene TRBJ1-2; no definite D call. Sample: PBMCs. The receptor was derived from a man between 18 and 29 years old in good health and CMV-seronegative. The DNA for the CDR3 is TGTGCCAGCAGCACCCGTCCGAGACATCAGTATGGCTACACCTTC. Translation: CASSTRPRHQYGYTF.